Below, 10 T cell receptor beta chains from the same sample are listed, as sequenced in a study of cytomegalovirus exposure and HLA in healthy donors. Some clones are missing from TCRdb's copy, which holds only in-frame ones; the method was immunoSEQ multiplex PCR. The sample lists over 200,000 clones, 88% occurring once. The sequenced sample was PBMCs. Every receptor here comes from a woman aged 18-29 years in good health and CMV-seronegative.

This chain links TRBV18 with TRBJ2-7; 7 positions match TRBD2. V gave up 3 bases and J gave up 3 bases; unmatched junction bases: 8. Germline values: CDR1 KGHSH, CDR2 LQKENI. The CDR3 totals 15 residues. The CDR3 nucleotides are TGTGCCAGCTCACCCACTAGCGTTGCCGGCTACGAGCAGTACTTC. It codes for CASSPTSVAGYEQYF.

J is TRBJ1-1 and V is TRBV28; D gene unclear. CDR1 and CDR2 (germline): MDHEN, SYDVKM. CDR3 length: 14 amino acids. The V end was cut by 4 bases, the J end by 4 bases, with 13 bases between. CDR3 DNA sequence: TGTGCCAGCAGTTCCGCCGGGGTCGGCACTGAAGCTTTCTTT. Translated, it gives CASSSAGVGTEAFF. Supplemented by reference TRBV28 and TRBJ1-1, the full variable domain reads DVKVTQSSRYLVKRTGEKVFLECVQDMDHENMFWYRQDPGLGLRLIYFSYDVKMKEKGDIPEGYSVSREKKERFSLILESASTNQTSMYLCASSSAGVGTEAFFGQGTRLTVV.

The chain couples TRBV27 to TRBJ2-1, with 9 bases fitting TRBD2. CDR1 MNHEY and CDR2 SMNVEV come from the germline V gene (reference sequence). The V gene end was trimmed by 0 bases and the J gene end by 4 bases; junction bases not matched to a gene: 1. CDR3 length: 15 residues. In DNA, the CDR3 is TGTGCCAGCAGTTTATCCCTAGCGGGGTACAATGAGCAGTTCTTC. Encoded protein: CASSLSLAGYNEQFF.

The sample holds one count of this clone. V and J are TRBV7-7 and TRBJ2-5, with 8 nucleotides matching TRBD1. CDR1 and CDR2 (germline): SSHAT, FNYEAQ (reference sequence). CDR3 length equals 15 residues. The CDR3 DNA reads TGTGCTAGCGGATTCAGCAGGGGGCCAGGAGAGACCCAGTACTTC. Translating gives CASGFSRGPGETQYF.

This CDR3 reads CATSGDRGPTGELFF. CDR3 nucleotides: TGTGCCACCAGCGGGGACAGGGGGCCCACCGGGGAGCTGTTTTTT. J is TRBJ2-2 and V is TRBV15, with 12 bases matching TRBD1. The germline gives CDR1 LNHNV, CDR2 YYDKDF (reference sequence). J gave up 4 bases and V 5 bases, and 2 bases lay outside the gene matches. This CDR3 spans 15 amino acids.

The chain's CDR3 is CASSGRGEGRSTQYF. In DNA form, the CDR3 reads TGTGCCAGCAGCGGGCGCGGGGAAGGTCGTTCGACCCAGTACTTC. V gene TRBV7-2 combines with J gene TRBJ2-5; possibly TRBD2 for D (6 bases). Trimming took off 5 bases at V and 7 bases at J, with 20 bases between the two ends. This CDR3 spans 15 amino acids. Germline lookup yields CDR1 SGHTA and CDR2 FQGNSA.

This clone was detected a few times. This chain connects TRBV5-1 to TRBJ2-7; 9 bases align to TRBD2. Looked up from germline, CDR1 is SGHRS and CDR2 is YFSETQ. The V segment lost 0 bases and the J segment 2 bases; nucleotides outside the gene matches: 3. This CDR3 has 15 amino acids. The CDR3 region is CASSLGLAATYEQYF. The CDR3 region has the DNA TGCGCCAGCAGCTTGGGACTAGCGGCTACCTACGAGCAGTACTTC.

The chain employs TRBV27 and TRBJ2-5; TRBD1 matches at 7 bases. Germline loops: CDR1 MNHEY, CDR2 SMNVEV (reference sequence). This CDR3 comprises 15 residues. With 5 bases clipped from V and 1 base from J, the junction kept 7 bases outside the gene matches. CDR3 sequence: CASSDQGVPQETQYF. CDR3 sequence (DNA): TGTGCCAGCAGTGACCAGGGGGTGCCCCAAGAGACCCAGTACTTC.

This chain connects TRBV7-9 to TRBJ2-3; 10 positions agree with TRBD2. The CDR3 contains 15 residues. The V segment lost 5 bases and the J segment 5 bases; nucleotides outside the gene matches: 7. Germline V lookup: CDR1 SEHNR, CDR2 FQNEAQ (reference sequence). The CDR3 reads CASSPPGLAEDTQYF. For the CDR3, the DNA is TGTGCCAGCAGCCCCCCAGGACTAGCGGAAGATACGCAGTATTTT.

V is TRBV7-2 and J is TRBJ2-5; tentative D call: TRBD1 (6 bases). The V end was cut by 5 bases, the J end by 1 base, with 8 bases between. The CDR3 is 13 amino acids. Germline CDR1 reads SGHTA; CDR2 reads FQGNSA. The CDR3 region is CASSPGVQETQYF. The CDR3 region has the DNA TGTGCCAGCAGCCCAGGGGTCCAAGAGACCCAGTACTTC.